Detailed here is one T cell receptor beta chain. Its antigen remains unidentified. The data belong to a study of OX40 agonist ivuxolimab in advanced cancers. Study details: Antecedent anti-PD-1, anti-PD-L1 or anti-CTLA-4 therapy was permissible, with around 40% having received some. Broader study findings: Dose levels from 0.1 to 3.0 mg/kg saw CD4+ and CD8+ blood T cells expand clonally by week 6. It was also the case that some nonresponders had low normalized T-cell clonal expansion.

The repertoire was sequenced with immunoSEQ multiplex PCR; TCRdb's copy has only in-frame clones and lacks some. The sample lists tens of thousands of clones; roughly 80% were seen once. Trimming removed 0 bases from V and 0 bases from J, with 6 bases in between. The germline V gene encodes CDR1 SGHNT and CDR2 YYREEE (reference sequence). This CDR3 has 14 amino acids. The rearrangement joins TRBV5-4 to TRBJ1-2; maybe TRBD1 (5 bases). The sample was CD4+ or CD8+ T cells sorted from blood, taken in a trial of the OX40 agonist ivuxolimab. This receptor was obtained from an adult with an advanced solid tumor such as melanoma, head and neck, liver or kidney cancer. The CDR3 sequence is CASSLGDPNYGYTF. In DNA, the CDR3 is TGTGCCAGCAGCTTGGGGGACCCTAACTATGGCTACACCTTC.